This T cell receptor (beta chain) emerged from a study of CD8+ T cells in alopecia areata. The CDR3 runs to 13 residues. Germline CDR1 reads WSHSY; CDR2 reads SAAADI. V lost 4 bases to trimming and J lost 0 bases, with 4 bases between them. The treatment was: oral pan-JAK inhibitor, 5-10 mg twice daily. A few counts support this clone. Extracted from the samples, RNA was reverse transcribed into cDNA to serve as the sequencing template. Sequencing was performed with immunoSEQ multiplex PCR; in TCRdb, only in-frame clones are kept and a portion is missing. The profile shows 180,000 or so clones, 51% of them singletons.

The receptor comes from a human donor with alopecia areata. The chain combines TRBV10-2 with TRBJ1-5; D call uncertain. The material was CD8+ T cells sorted from blood, obtained at roughly week 52, from a patient treated with tofacitinib. In nucleotides, the CDR3 is TGCGCCAGCAGTGTTTTTAGCAATCAGCCCCAGCATTTT. Protein: CASSVFSNQPQHF.